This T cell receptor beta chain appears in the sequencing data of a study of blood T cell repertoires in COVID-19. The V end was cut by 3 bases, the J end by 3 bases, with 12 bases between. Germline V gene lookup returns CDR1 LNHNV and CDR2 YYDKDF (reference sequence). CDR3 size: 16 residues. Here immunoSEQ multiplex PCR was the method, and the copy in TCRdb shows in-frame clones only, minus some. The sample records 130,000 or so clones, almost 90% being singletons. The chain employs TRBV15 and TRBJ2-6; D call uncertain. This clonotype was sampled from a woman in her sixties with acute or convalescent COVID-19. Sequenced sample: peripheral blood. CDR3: CATSRTPGVGANVLTF. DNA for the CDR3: TGTGCCACCAGCAGGACCCCAGGCGTTGGGGCCAACGTCCTGACTTTC.